Listed below are T cell receptor beta chains from one sample, sequenced in a study of blood T cells in healthy people across ages. TCRdb passed the 5' RACE reads through MiXCR, listing each CDR3 protein once. Of roughly 2 million distinct CDR3 sequences listed, about 50% are singletons. The sequenced material came from blood. The receptors come from a woman in her 40s in good health. The CDR3 runs from the conserved cysteine through the conserved F or W. Fields, in order: clone size, J gene, D gene, V gene, CDR3 DNA, CDR3 protein. D genes are given only for firm matches. Clone size is given for some rows only: seen once, a few or many times, or a class if the clone is expanded.

>NA|TRBJ2-5|TRBD2|TRBV5-1
TGCGCCAGCAGCCCGACGACAGCGGGGGGGTCCTACAATGAGCAGTACTTC
CASSPTTAGGSYNEQYF
>NA|TRBJ1-2|NA|TRBV7-9
TGTGCCAGCAGCTTACCCTCAAGGGTGGTAGGCTACACCTTC
CASSLPSRVVGYTF
>once|TRBJ2-7|NA|TRBV2
TGTGCCAGCAGTCCTTCTAGCCAAAGCGACGAGCAGTACTTC
CASSPSSQSDEQYF
>once|TRBJ1-1|NA|TRBV13
TGTGCCAGCAGCTCAGGACAGACCATGAACACTGAAGCTTTCTTT
CASSSGQTMNTEAFF
>NA|TRBJ2-7|TRBD1|TRBV5-1
TGCGCCAGCAGCGCGAGGACAGGGAACTACGAGCAGTACTTC
CASSARTGNYEQYF
>NA|TRBJ2-3|NA|TRBV20-1
TGCAGTGCTAGAGAGCTGCAGATCCGCACAGATACGCAGTATTTT
CSARELQIRTDTQYF
>few|TRBJ1-2|TRBD1|TRBV10-3
TGTGCCATCAGTGAAACAGGGGATGACTATGGCTACACCTTC
CAISETGDDYGYTF
>NA|TRBJ2-3|NA|TRBV7-2
TGTGCCAGCAGCTTAGGACAGGCAGGCACAGATACGCAGTATTTT
CASSLGQAGTDTQYF
>NA|TRBJ2-3|NA|TRBV5-1
TGCGCCAGCAGCTTGTTGACGACGATGGGCACAGATACGCAGTATTTT
CASSLLTTMGTDTQYF
>few|TRBJ2-7|NA|TRBV4-2
TGTGCCAGCAGCCAAAGGGAGAGAGACTACGAGCAGTACTTC
CASSQRERDYEQYF
>NA|TRBJ2-1|NA|TRBV20-1
TGCAGTGCTAGTGCTCTAGGGGTCAATGAGCAGTTCTTC
CSASALGVNEQFF
>NA|TRBJ2-3|NA|TRBV28
TGTGCCAGCATTTGGGGGACTAGCACAGATACGCAGTATTTT
CASIWGTSTDTQYF
>NA|TRBJ1-5|TRBD1|TRBV27
TGTGCCAGCAGTCAGGCTCTGACAGGGGTCAGGCAGCCCCAGCATTTT
CASSQALTGVRQPQHF
>once|TRBJ2-3|NA|TRBV6-2/TRBV6-3
TGTGCCAGCAGTGCTTGGGGAGTTAGCACAGATACGCAGTATTTT
CASSAWGVSTDTQYF
>NA|TRBJ2-5|TRBD2|TRBV10-1
TGCGCCAGCAGAGCACTAGCGGGGGGTCGGGAGACCCAGTACTTC
CASRALAGGRETQYF
>NA|TRBJ2-7|NA|TRBV12-3/TRBV12-4
TGTGCCAGCAGTTTATTGTCGGGGGAGTACGAGCAGTACTTC
CASSLLSGEYEQYF
>few|TRBJ2-3|TRBD2|TRBV27
TGTGCCAGCAGTCCGACTAGCGGGGGAATCACAGATACGCAGTATTTT
CASSPTSGGITDTQYF
>few|TRBJ2-1|NA|TRBV5-1
TGCGCCAGCAGCCCGGGTCTGGGGTCGAATGAGCAGTTCTTC
CASSPGLGSNEQFF
>NA|TRBJ2-3|TRBD2|TRBV5-4
TGTGCCAGCAGCGAGGGACTAGCGGCCACAGATACGCAGTATTTT
CASSEGLAATDTQYF
>NA|TRBJ2-5|TRBD2|TRBV20-1
TGCAGTGCTAGATTTAGACTAGCGGGGGGAGGCAATGAGCAGTACTTC
CSARFRLAGGGNEQYF
>NA|TRBJ2-1|TRBD1|TRBV2
TGTGCCAGCAGGGGTTTGGGCGGACAGGGGTCCTACAATGAGCAGTTCTTC
CASRGLGGQGSYNEQFF
>NA|TRBJ2-4|TRBD2|TRBV5-1
TGCGCCAGCAGCTTGCGTGGCGGGGGGAATGCCGACCTAGCCAAAAACATTCAGTACTTC
CASSLRGGGNADLAKNIQYF
>NA|TRBJ2-7|NA|TRBV7-2
TGTGCCAGCAGCTTAGGCCCCTACTACGAGCAGTACTTC
CASSLGPYYEQYF